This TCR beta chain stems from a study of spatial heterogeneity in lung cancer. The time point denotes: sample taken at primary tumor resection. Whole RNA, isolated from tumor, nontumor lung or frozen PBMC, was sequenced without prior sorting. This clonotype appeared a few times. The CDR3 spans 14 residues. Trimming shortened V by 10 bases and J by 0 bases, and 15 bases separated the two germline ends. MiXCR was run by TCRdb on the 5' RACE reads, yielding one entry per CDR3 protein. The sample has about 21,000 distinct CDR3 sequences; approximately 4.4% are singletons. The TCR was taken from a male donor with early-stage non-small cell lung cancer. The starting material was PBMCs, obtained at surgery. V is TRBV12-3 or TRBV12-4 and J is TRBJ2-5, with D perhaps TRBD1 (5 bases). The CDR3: CATSRAEYQETQYF. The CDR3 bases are TGTGCCACCAGCAGGGCCGAATACCAAGAGACCCAGTACTTC.